A selection of T cell receptor beta chains follows, all from one sample in a study of shared clonotypes between healthy human individuals. Sequencing used immunoSEQ multiplex PCR; TCRdb keeps in-frame clones, though not all of them. The sample includes millions of clones, roughly nine tenths seen only once; the top ten take 0.11% to 0.15%. The sample consisted of naive CD4+ T cells sorted from blood. The receptor set was obtained from a man younger than 30 in good health. Each CDR3 is given with its conserved first and last residue. D genes are given only for firm matches. Only part of the rows carry a size: once, few, many, or a class if the clone is expanded.

v_call: TRBV7-2
j_call: TRBJ1-5
clone_size: NA
d_call: NA
cdr3_nt: TGTGCCAGCAGCTTAGTTGGACAAAGCAATCAGCCCCAGCATTTT
cdr3_aa: CASSLVGQSNQPQHF

v_call: TRBV7-9
j_call: TRBJ2-5
clone_size: NA
d_call: TRBD1
cdr3_nt: TGTGCCAGCAGACTTGGGACAGGGTTTGGGGAGACCCAGTACTTC
cdr3_aa: CASRLGTGFGETQYF

v_call: TRBV7-9
j_call: TRBJ2-2
clone_size: once
d_call: NA
cdr3_nt: TGTGCCAGCAGCTTCGCGCGAAGGAACACCGGGGAGCTGTTTTTT
cdr3_aa: CASSFARRNTGELFF

v_call: TRBV6-5
j_call: TRBJ2-7
clone_size: NA
d_call: NA
cdr3_nt: TGTGCCACCACCCTGCGGGACGGACCCTACGAGCAGTACTTC
cdr3_aa: CATTLRDGPYEQYF

v_call: TRBV15
j_call: TRBJ1-1
clone_size: NA
d_call: NA
cdr3_nt: TGTGCCACCAGCCGGTCGGGTTTTTTTATGAACACTGAAGCTTTCTTT
cdr3_aa: CATSRSGFFMNTEAFF

v_call: TRBV7-9
j_call: TRBJ2-7
clone_size: few
d_call: TRBD2
cdr3_nt: TGTGCCAGCAGCTTACTACGGGGGGACGAGCAGTACTTC
cdr3_aa: CASSLLRGDEQYF

v_call: TRBV6-6
j_call: TRBJ2-7
clone_size: NA
d_call: TRBD1
cdr3_nt: TGTGCCAGCAGTAGACAGGGAAACTACGAGCAGTACTTC
cdr3_aa: CASSRQGNYEQYF

v_call: TRBV15
j_call: TRBJ2-1
clone_size: once
d_call: NA
cdr3_nt: TGTGCCACCAGCAGACTGAGTGAGCAGTTCTTC
cdr3_aa: CATSRLSEQFF

v_call: TRBV18
j_call: TRBJ2-2
clone_size: once
d_call: NA
cdr3_nt: TGTGCCAGCTCGCAACTGGGGGCCGGGGAGCTGTTTTTT
cdr3_aa: CASSQLGAGELFF

v_call: TRBV7-9
j_call: TRBJ2-7
clone_size: NA
d_call: NA
cdr3_nt: TGTGCCAGCAGCCTCACTCAGGGTTCCTACGAGCAGTACTTC
cdr3_aa: CASSLTQGSYEQYF

v_call: TRBV6-6
j_call: TRBJ2-3
clone_size: NA
d_call: TRBD1
cdr3_nt: TGTGCCAGCAGTTACCCGGGACAGGGTAAAGATACGCAGTATTTT
cdr3_aa: CASSYPGQGKDTQYF

v_call: TRBV5-1
j_call: TRBJ2-7
clone_size: NA
d_call: NA
cdr3_nt: TGCGCCAGCAGCACTAACTACGAGCAGTACTTC
cdr3_aa: CASSTNYEQYF

v_call: TRBV7-2
j_call: TRBJ1-6
clone_size: NA
d_call: NA
cdr3_nt: TGTGCCAGCAGCTTTGAAGGTCAACCCCTCCACTTT
cdr3_aa: CASSFEGQPLHF

v_call: TRBV7-2
j_call: TRBJ1-2
clone_size: NA
d_call: NA
cdr3_nt: TGTGCTAGCAGGGGCGAAGAGGGTGGCTACACCTTC
cdr3_aa: CASRGEEGGYTF

v_call: TRBV29-1
j_call: TRBJ2-1
clone_size: NA
d_call: TRBD2
cdr3_nt: TGCAGCCCCAGCGGGAGAACCTACAATGAGCAGTTCTTC
cdr3_aa: CSPSGRTYNEQFF

v_call: TRBV11-2
j_call: TRBJ2-5
clone_size: NA
d_call: TRBD1
cdr3_nt: TGTGCCAGCAGCCTAGGGACAGGGTGGGAGACCCAGTACTTC
cdr3_aa: CASSLGTGWETQYF

v_call: TRBV19
j_call: TRBJ2-2
clone_size: once
d_call: TRBD2
cdr3_nt: TGTGCCAGTAGTAGGACTAGCGGGAGAGGCGGGGAGCTGTTTTTT
cdr3_aa: CASSRTSGRGGELFF

v_call: TRBV5-5
j_call: TRBJ2-5
clone_size: NA
d_call: NA
cdr3_nt: TGTGCCAGCAGCCATCCTTCGCTAGTCCAAGAGACCCAGTACTTC
cdr3_aa: CASSHPSLVQETQYF

v_call: TRBV5-1
j_call: TRBJ1-2
clone_size: NA
d_call: NA
cdr3_nt: TGCGCCAGCAGCTTGGAAAGGGGGGAACCGGGCTATGGCTACACCTTC
cdr3_aa: CASSLERGEPGYGYTF

v_call: TRBV7-9
j_call: TRBJ2-7
clone_size: NA
d_call: NA
cdr3_nt: TGTGCCAGCAGCTTAGAACCTTACTACGAGCAGTACTTC
cdr3_aa: CASSLEPYYEQYF

v_call: TRBV7-2
j_call: TRBJ1-2
clone_size: NA
d_call: NA
cdr3_nt: TGTGCCAGCAGCTTAGATCTCAATAACTATGGCTACACCTTC
cdr3_aa: CASSLDLNNYGYTF

v_call: TRBV4-1
j_call: TRBJ1-2
clone_size: NA
d_call: TRBD1
cdr3_nt: TGCGCCGGCAGCCAACCCATTGGGACAGGGAGAGGCTATGGCTACACCTTC
cdr3_aa: CAGSQPIGTGRGYGYTF

v_call: TRBV2
j_call: TRBJ2-2
clone_size: NA
d_call: NA
cdr3_nt: TGTGCCAGCAGTGGGGTGGGGAACACCGGGGAGCTGTTTTTT
cdr3_aa: CASSGVGNTGELFF

v_call: TRBV5-1
j_call: TRBJ2-1
clone_size: once
d_call: NA
cdr3_nt: TGCGCCAGCAGCTTGGGAGGCCACAATGAGCAGTTCTTC
cdr3_aa: CASSLGGHNEQFF

v_call: TRBV2
j_call: TRBJ2-1
clone_size: once
d_call: NA
cdr3_nt: TGTGCCAGCAGTGAGGACACCTCCTACAATGAGCAGTTCTTC
cdr3_aa: CASSEDTSYNEQFF

v_call: TRBV29-1
j_call: TRBJ2-7
clone_size: NA
d_call: TRBD1
cdr3_nt: TGCAGCGGTAGTATATGGGACAGGGGCTCCTACGAGCAGTACTTC
cdr3_aa: CSGSIWDRGSYEQYF

v_call: TRBV5-1
j_call: TRBJ2-1
clone_size: NA
d_call: TRBD2
cdr3_nt: TGCGCCAGCAGCCTTAGCGGGGGGGCCCTCAATGAGCAGTTCTTC
cdr3_aa: CASSLSGGALNEQFF

v_call: TRBV7-3
j_call: TRBJ2-7
clone_size: NA
d_call: TRBD2
cdr3_nt: TGTGCCAGCAGCATCCAAGGCGGGGGCTACGAGCAGTACTTC
cdr3_aa: CASSIQGGGYEQYF

v_call: TRBV25-1
j_call: TRBJ2-7
clone_size: once
d_call: NA
cdr3_nt: TGTGCCAGCCTCGGGGTAAACTCCTACGAGCAGTACTTC
cdr3_aa: CASLGVNSYEQYF

v_call: TRBV19
j_call: TRBJ1-2
clone_size: once
d_call: NA
cdr3_nt: TGTGCCAGTAGTATAGAGGCGTTCTATGGCTACACCTTC
cdr3_aa: CASSIEAFYGYTF

v_call: TRBV4-2
j_call: TRBJ2-4
clone_size: NA
d_call: TRBD2
cdr3_nt: TGTGCCAGCAGCCAAGAATTGACTAGCTCCAAAAACATTCAGTACTTC
cdr3_aa: CASSQELTSSKNIQYF

v_call: TRBV4-3
j_call: TRBJ1-1
clone_size: NA
d_call: NA
cdr3_nt: TGCGCCAGCAAGTACAATAGGAACACTGAAGCTTTCTTT
cdr3_aa: CASKYNRNTEAFF

v_call: TRBV18
j_call: TRBJ1-1
clone_size: NA
d_call: NA
cdr3_nt: TGTGCCAGCTCACAGGTCGAGAACACTGAAGCTTTCTTT
cdr3_aa: CASSQVENTEAFF

v_call: TRBV15
j_call: TRBJ2-7
clone_size: NA
d_call: NA
cdr3_nt: TGTGCCACCAGCAGAGCTTCAGGAGCAGGCTCCTACGAGCAGTACTTC
cdr3_aa: CATSRASGAGSYEQYF

v_call: TRBV5-4
j_call: TRBJ2-3
clone_size: NA
d_call: TRBD2
cdr3_nt: TGTGCCAGCAGCTTGAAGGCCGTAGCGGGAGGGGGCGCAGATACGCAGTATTTT
cdr3_aa: CASSLKAVAGGGADTQYF

v_call: TRBV28
j_call: TRBJ2-1
clone_size: NA
d_call: NA
cdr3_nt: TGTGCCAGCAGCCCGGCCCGCCAGGGGCCCAATGAGCAGTTCTTC
cdr3_aa: CASSPARQGPNEQFF

v_call: TRBV6-6
j_call: TRBJ1-1
clone_size: few
d_call: TRBD1
cdr3_nt: TGTGCCAGCAGCTCCGGGACAGGGTGGACTGAAGCTTTCTTT
cdr3_aa: CASSSGTGWTEAFF

v_call: TRBV6-5
j_call: TRBJ2-7
clone_size: NA
d_call: NA
cdr3_nt: TGTGCCAGCACTAGGGGCTACGAGCAGTACTTC
cdr3_aa: CASTRGYEQYF

v_call: TRBV29-1
j_call: TRBJ2-3
clone_size: NA
d_call: TRBD2
cdr3_nt: TGCAGCGTTGAATGGGCTAGCGGTGCCCGAGATACGCAGTATTTT
cdr3_aa: CSVEWASGARDTQYF

v_call: TRBV7-2
j_call: TRBJ2-7
clone_size: NA
d_call: NA
cdr3_nt: TGTGCCAGCAGCTTAACGTACGAGCAGTACTTC
cdr3_aa: CASSLTYEQYF

v_call: TRBV25-1
j_call: TRBJ1-3
clone_size: NA
d_call: NA
cdr3_nt: TGTGCCAGCAGTGCTCCAGGGACTGGAAACACCATATATTTT
cdr3_aa: CASSAPGTGNTIYF

v_call: TRBV4-2
j_call: TRBJ2-1
clone_size: NA
d_call: TRBD2
cdr3_nt: TGTGCCAGCAGCCAGGGGGGGGTCAATGAGCAGTTCTTC
cdr3_aa: CASSQGGVNEQFF

v_call: TRBV29-1
j_call: TRBJ2-2
clone_size: NA
d_call: NA
cdr3_nt: TGCAGCGTTGATAGCGCGAACACCGGGGAGCTGTTTTTT
cdr3_aa: CSVDSANTGELFF

v_call: TRBV5-1
j_call: TRBJ1-1
clone_size: few
d_call: NA
cdr3_nt: TGCGCCAGCAGCTTGGTCGGGGGTGGAACTGAAGCTTTCTTT
cdr3_aa: CASSLVGGGTEAFF

v_call: TRBV2
j_call: TRBJ1-6
clone_size: NA
d_call: NA
cdr3_nt: TGTGCCAGCAGTGAAGAGTGGCAGGGCAAAACACCCCTCCACTTT
cdr3_aa: CASSEEWQGKTPLHF

v_call: TRBV5-6
j_call: TRBJ1-2
clone_size: NA
d_call: NA
cdr3_nt: TGTGCCAGCAGCTTGCCCAAACAGGGTTCACGCGGTGGCTACACCTTC
cdr3_aa: CASSLPKQGSRGGYTF

v_call: TRBV5-1
j_call: TRBJ2-1
clone_size: NA
d_call: NA
cdr3_nt: TGCGCCAGCAGCTTGTTCGGGTGGGCGGTTCTGGGTAATGAGCAGTTCTTC
cdr3_aa: CASSLFGWAVLGNEQFF

v_call: TRBV5-6
j_call: TRBJ2-1
clone_size: NA
d_call: NA
cdr3_nt: TGTGCCAGCAGCTCGGATACAGGGAAGACTTTGAATGAGCAGTTCTTC
cdr3_aa: CASSSDTGKTLNEQFF

v_call: TRBV5-4
j_call: TRBJ2-7
clone_size: NA
d_call: TRBD1
cdr3_nt: TGTGCCAGCAGCCGACAGGGATCCTACGAGCAGTACTTC
cdr3_aa: CASSRQGSYEQYF

v_call: TRBV5-6
j_call: TRBJ2-3
clone_size: NA
d_call: NA
cdr3_nt: TGTGCCAGCAGCTTAACGTGGGAGTCCCTAGATACGCAGTATTTT
cdr3_aa: CASSLTWESLDTQYF

v_call: TRBV9
j_call: TRBJ2-5
clone_size: NA
d_call: NA
cdr3_nt: TGTGCCAGCAGCGTATGGGGCAGGGGAGAGACCCAGTACTTC
cdr3_aa: CASSVWGRGETQYF

v_call: TRBV19
j_call: TRBJ2-7
clone_size: NA
d_call: TRBD1
cdr3_nt: TGTGCCAGTAGTACACAGGGGACGGCCTACGAGCAGTACTTC
cdr3_aa: CASSTQGTAYEQYF

v_call: TRBV18
j_call: TRBJ2-3
clone_size: NA
d_call: NA
cdr3_nt: TGTGCCAGCTCAAATGCTCAGGCAGATACGCAGTATTTT
cdr3_aa: CASSNAQADTQYF

v_call: TRBV7-9
j_call: TRBJ2-1
clone_size: NA
d_call: NA
cdr3_nt: TGTGCCAGCAGCTTAGGGACCGGGTCTAATGAGCAGTTCTTC
cdr3_aa: CASSLGTGSNEQFF

v_call: TRBV10-3
j_call: TRBJ2-7
clone_size: NA
d_call: NA
cdr3_nt: TGTGCCATCAGTGAGGCAGAAACCGCTTACTACGAGCAGTACTTC
cdr3_aa: CAISEAETAYYEQYF